A selection of T cell receptor beta chains follows, all from one sample in a study of shared clonotypes between healthy human individuals. Sequencing was performed with immunoSEQ multiplex PCR; in TCRdb, only in-frame clones are kept and a portion is missing. The repertoire holds around 700,000 clones, with around 74% as singletons. The sample was memory CD4+ T cells sorted from blood. The receptors here all came from a woman between 25 and 40 years old in good health. Both conserved end residues are part of each CDR3. A D gene is named only where the DNA matches it firmly. A clone size is listed for some rows: how often the clone was seen (once, few, many), or a class if it is expanded.

V gene,clone size,D gene,J gene,CDR3 protein,CDR3 DNA
TRBV25-1,.,.,TRBJ1-1,CASSESTGFTEAFF,TGTGCCAGCAGTGAGTCAACAGGGTTCACTGAAGCTTTCTTT
TRBV4-1,.,.,TRBJ1-1,CASSQEGGGQSTEAFF,TGCGCCAGCAGCCAAGAGGGCGGGGGGCAAAGTACTGAAGCTTTCTTT
TRBV7-2,.,.,TRBJ2-2,CASSYSGGMAGELFF,TGTGCCAGCAGCTATAGCGGAGGGATGGCCGGGGAGCTGTTTTTT
TRBV27,.,.,TRBJ1-1,CASRKEPGTTAFF,TGTGCCAGCAGAAAGGAACCCGGGACAACAGCTTTCTTT
TRBV10-1,.,.,TRBJ2-2,CATGTHTGELFF,TGCGCCACCGGGACACACACCGGGGAGCTGTTTTTT
TRBV18,few,.,TRBJ1-2,CASSRGTDTLGYTF,TGTGCCAGCTCTAGGGGGACCGATACGCTTGGCTACACCTTC
TRBV19,once,.,TRBJ2-1,CASSQLHEQFF,TGTGCCAGTAGTCAGTTACATGAGCAGTTCTTC
TRBV29-1,once,.,TRBJ2-7,CSVEDQGYEQYF,TGCAGCGTTGAAGATCAGGGTTACGAGCAGTACTTC
TRBV10-3,once,.,TRBJ1-2,CAISESPGAGGYTF,TGTGCCATCAGTGAGTCGCCGGGGGCGGGCGGCTACACCTTC
TRBV18,few,TRBD1,TRBJ1-4,CASSRRGQIAEGLEKLFF,TGTGCCAGCTCACGGAGGGGACAGATCGCGGAGGGGCTAGAAAAACTGTTTTTT
TRBV6-6,.,TRBD2,TRBJ2-3,CASTSSGGSTDTQYF,TGTGCCAGCACCAGTAGCGGGGGGAGCACAGATACGCAGTATTTT
TRBV5-1,.,TRBD1,TRBJ2-7,CASSGKQGAISYEQYF,TGCGCCAGCAGCGGCAAACAGGGGGCCATCTCCTACGAGCAGTACTTC
TRBV5-4,.,.,TRBJ2-2,CASSLFQPTGELFF,TGTGCCAGCAGCTTGTTTCAGCCCACCGGGGAGCTGTTTTTT
TRBV27,few,TRBD1,TRBJ2-7,CASSPGDRAVQYF,TGTGCCAGCAGTCCGGGGGACAGGGCTGTTCAGTACTTC
TRBV11-2,.,TRBD2,TRBJ2-1,CASSLSLAANEQFF,TGTGCCAGCAGCTTATCGCTAGCGGCCAATGAGCAGTTCTTC
TRBV29-1,once,.,TRBJ2-1,CSVGEGDWRNNEQFF,TGCAGCGTCGGAGAGGGGGACTGGCGCAACAATGAGCAGTTCTTC
TRBV11-2,.,TRBD1,TRBJ2-1,CASSSTGSSYNEQFF,TGTGCCAGCAGCTCGACAGGGAGCTCCTACAATGAGCAGTTCTTC
TRBV5-5,.,.,TRBJ1-2,CASSYSNYGYTF,TGTGCCAGCAGCTACAGTAACTATGGCTACACCTTC
TRBV27,once,.,TRBJ2-1,CASSTSVPRQFF,TGTGCCAGCAGTACATCAGTTCCTCGGCAGTTCTTC
TRBV5-1,.,TRBD1,TRBJ2-7,CASSLAGQGYEQYF,TGCGCCAGCAGCTTGGCGGGACAGGGGTACGAGCAGTACTTC
TRBV7-2,.,.,TRBJ1-2,CASSLQGYGYTF,TGTGCCAGCAGCTTACAGGGGTATGGCTACACCTTC
TRBV6-5,few,.,TRBJ1-6,CASSYTRRALNSPLHF,TGTGCCAGCAGTTACACCCGCCGCGCGTTGAATTCACCCCTCCACTTT
TRBV30,once,.,TRBJ2-7,CAWSVPGAEQYF,TGTGCCTGGAGTGTACCCGGGGCCGAGCAGTACTTC
TRBV5-1,.,.,TRBJ2-1,CASRLDSSYNEQFF,TGCGCCAGCAGACTGGATAGCTCCTACAATGAGCAGTTCTTC
TRBV11-3,.,.,TRBJ2-5,CASSLTDSQETQYF,TGTGCCAGCAGCCTCACCGATTCCCAAGAGACCCAGTACTTC
TRBV14,.,.,TRBJ1-4,CASSQGVVEKLFF,TGTGCCAGCAGCCAAGGAGTGGTAGAAAAACTGTTTTTT
TRBV15,.,TRBD1,TRBJ2-2,CATSRKVGQGGTGELFF,TGTGCCACCAGCAGAAAAGTGGGACAGGGAGGCACCGGGGAGCTGTTTTTT
TRBV27,once,.,TRBJ1-1,CASSLRGGEKNTEAFF,TGTGCCAGCAGTTTGAGGGGGGGCGAGAAGAACACTGAAGCTTTCTTT